These 28 T cell receptor beta chains came from one sample sequenced in a study of T cells in women clearing cervical HPV infection. Sequencing was performed with immunoSEQ multiplex PCR; in TCRdb, only in-frame clones are kept and a portion is missing. The sample shows around 35,000 clones, and less than 4% sits with its ten largest clones. Sequenced sample: blood buffy coat. These receptors were collected from a woman aged 18-69 years with a cervical HPV16 infection that either progressed to CIN3+ or cleared (not recorded which).

Concerning this clone: The DNA ends 3 residues before the CDR3 does, and the rest of the CDR3 is filled in from the germline J gene. The rearrangement links TRBV5-1 to TRBJ1-2; a possible D gene is TRBD1 (5 bases). This CDR3 has 14 residues. With 4 bases removed from V and 4 bases from J, the gap between germline ends came to 14 bases. The germline gives CDR1 SGHRS, CDR2 YFSETQ. The part of the CDR3 DNA that was read is TGCGCCAGCAGCCCGGAAGGGGCCCTCTATGGC. This translates into CASSPEGALYG. In full, the CDR3 is CASSPEGALYGYTF.

Regarding this clone: Coverage ceases 3 residues before the CDR3 finishes, and the germline J gene fills in the end. The chain recombines TRBV9 with TRBJ1-1, with D hard to call. The CDR3 consists of 15 residues. Deletions cut 4 bases from V and 4 bases from J, with 17 bases between. Germline assignment: CDR1 SGDLS and CDR2 YYNGEE. The CDR3 reads CASSQSGDEGTEAFF. The DNA read from the CDR3 is TGTGCCAGCAGCCAAAGCGGGGATGAGGGCACTGAA.

Note on this clone: The DNA ends 3 residues before the CDR3 does, and the rest of the CDR3 is filled in from the germline J gene. J is TRBJ2-5 and V is TRBV5-4; possibly TRBD1 for D (5 bases). This CDR3 has 15 amino acids. The germline V gene encodes CDR1 SGHNT and CDR2 YYREEE (reference sequence). Trimming left V 0 bases short and J 4 bases short, with 13 bases between. The CDR3 is CASSLVGRGGETQYF. The covered CDR3 bases are TGTGCCAGCAGCTTGGTCGGTAGGGGCGGAGAGACC.

As regards this clone: The CDR3 goes on 3 residues after the read ends, and that part is filled in from the germline J gene. This rearrangement joins TRBV9 to TRBJ1-2; unclear D gene. This CDR3 spans 15 amino acids. V lost 0 bases and J lost 4, with 13 bases in between. CDR1 and CDR2 from the germline V gene are SGDLS and YYNGEE. Here the CDR3 reads CASSVGTLPSYGYTF. The CDR3 bases that were read are TGTGCCAGCAGCGTAGGCACCCTTCCCAGCTATGGC.

Worth noting for this clone: The read stops 3 residues short of the end of the CDR3; the missing end is completed from the germline J gene. The chain links TRBV7-2 to TRBJ2-3; 9 bases are a match to TRBD1. The V gene end was trimmed by 5 bases and the J gene end by 1 base; junction bases not matched to a gene: 4. CDR1 is SGHTA, CDR2 FQGNSA, per germline. The CDR3 contains 15 residues. CDR3 protein: CASSGRTGGTDTQYF. The DNA read from the CDR3 is TGTGCCAGCAGCGGCAGGACAGGGGGCACAGATACG.

Concerning this clone: Read data end 3 residues before the CDR3 end; the end is taken from the germline J gene. The V call is TRBV7-9, the J call TRBJ2-7; 7 nucleotides agree with TRBD2. This CDR3 spans 15 amino acids. The germline V gene has CDR1 SEHNR and CDR2 FQNEAQ (reference sequence). V was clipped by 1 base and J by 0 bases; unmatched bases: 3. Partial CDR3 DNA: TGTGCCAGCAGCTTAGTAGCGGGTTCCTCCTACGAG. Its protein product is CASSLVAGSSYE. The entire CDR3 protein reads CASSLVAGSSYEQYF.

In the case of this clone: The missing CDR3 end, 3 residues past where the read stops, is filled in from the germline J gene. The J gene is TRBJ2-2, the V gene TRBV5-1, with 7 nucleotides matching TRBD1. The germline V gene encodes CDR1 SGHRS and CDR2 YFSETQ. The ends lost 0 bases at V and 6 bases at J; junction bases unmatched: 2. There are 14 residues in the CDR3. The CDR3 is CASSLAQGAGELFF. Incomplete CDR3 DNA: TGCGCCAGCAGCTTGGCGCAGGGGGCCGGGGAG.

CDR3 amino acids: CASSADRGPGNTIYF. Partial CDR3 DNA: TGTGCCAGCAGCGCTGACAGGGGGCCTGGAAACACC. This rearrangement joins TRBV12-3 or TRBV12-4 to TRBJ1-3, with 10 bases lining up with TRBD1. The read comes to an end 3 residues before the CDR3 does, leaving the germline J gene to fill in the end. V gave up 6 bases and J gave up 2 bases; unmatched junction bases: 4. The CDR3 is 15 residues long.

Remarks on this clone: The CDR3 end is not reached by the read, which stops 3 residues before it; the germline J gene fills it in. The V gene is TRBV5-3, the J gene TRBJ2-5, with TRBD1 as a possible D gene (6 bases). TRBV5-3 qualifies as an ORF whose function is uncertain. The CDR3 is made up of 17 amino acids. The V gene lost 3 bases and the J gene lost 2 bases, with 20 bases spanning the gap. Partial CDR3 DNA: TGTGCCAGAAGCTCCCTGGGGTTGGGGGCGCGACAAGAGACC. Translation: CARSSLGLGARQET. The full CDR3 is CARSSLGLGARQETQYF.

With regard to this clone: The read stops 3 residues short of the end of the CDR3; the missing end is completed from the germline J gene. This chain links TRBV7-3 with TRBJ2-1; 7 positions match TRBD1. CDR3 size: 13 residues. Germline CDR1 SGHTA, CDR2 FQGTGA. Unmatched junction bases numbered 3, after V lost 5 bases and J lost 5 bases. This chain's CDR3 is CASSPDRDNEQFF. The DNA read from the CDR3 is TGTGCCAGCAGCCCCGACAGGGACAATGAG.

Note on this clone: With the read ending 3 residues before the CDR3 end, the germline J gene is used to fill in that end. This chain links TRBV2 with TRBJ2-1, with D maybe TRBD1 (6 bases). V was pared by 6 bases and J by 6 bases, with 9 bases between. Germline lookup yields CDR1 SNHLY and CDR2 FYNNEI. This CDR3 spans 12 amino acids. The sequenced CDR3 bases are TGTGCCAGCAGAACCAGGGGCAATGAG. Translation: CASRTRGNE. The complete CDR3 protein is CASRTRGNEQFF. Complete variable domain (other parts from reference TRBV2 and TRBJ2-1): EPEVTQTPSHQVTQMGQEVILRCVPISNHLYFYWYRQILGQKVEFLVSFYNNEISEKSEIFDDQFSVERPDGSNFTLKIRSTKLEDSAMYFCASRTRGNEQFFGPGTRLTVL.

Comments on this clone: The read comes to an end 3 residues before the CDR3 does, leaving the germline J gene to fill in the end. This sequence joins TRBV2 and TRBJ2-7; no definite D call. The CDR3 is made up of 12 amino acids. The germline V gene encodes CDR1 SNHLY and CDR2 FYNNEI. The V end lost 3 bases, the J end lost 3 bases, and 6 bases lay between the germline ends. The sequenced part of the CDR3 DNA is TGTGCCAGCAGTGACAGTTTCTACGAG. Protein sequence: CASSDSFYE. The full CDR3 reads CASSDSFYEQYF.

The CDR3 here is CACMHSGDTQYF. The sequenced part of the CDR3 DNA is TGTGCCTGTATGCATAGCGGAGATACG. The rearrangement links TRBV30 to TRBJ2-3; TRBD2 is a possible D gene (6 bases). The CDR3 is cut off 3 residues early in the read; its end comes from the germline J gene. Germline V gene data show CDR1 as GTSNPN and CDR2 as SVGIG (reference sequence). V was clipped by 6 bases and J by 5 bases, with 12 bases between them. There are 12 residues in the CDR3.

Remarks on this clone: The read halts 3 residues ahead of the CDR3 end, with the missing end drawn from the germline J gene. The chain recombines TRBV19 with TRBJ2-5, with 9 bases lining up with TRBD2. The CDR3 totals 15 residues. The junction had 10 bases not matched to a gene; V was cut back by 9 bases and J by 2 bases. Per the germline V gene, CDR1 is LNHDA and CDR2 is SQIVND (reference sequence). The CDR3 bases that were read are TGTGCCAGCTCAGAACGGCTAGCGGGGCAAGAGACC. Its translation is CASSERLAGQET. The full CDR3 reads CASSERLAGQETQYF.

The sequenced CDR3 bases are TGCAGTGCTAGCACAGGTTATAGCAATCAGCCC. Residues: CSASTGYSNQP. The whole CDR3 sequence is CSASTGYSNQPQHF. The chain has TRBV20-1 and TRBJ1-5; tentatively, D is TRBD1 (5 bases). The read ends 3 residues early relative to the CDR3; the germline J gene fills the gap. The length of the CDR3 is 14 residues. Germline V gives CDR1 DFQATT, CDR2 SNEGSKA (reference sequence). V lost 3 bases and J 0 bases, leaving 9 bases between the germline ends.

About this clone itself: The observed sequence ends 3 residues before the CDR3 terminus, with the missing tail filled in from the germline J gene. The J gene is TRBJ2-5, the V gene TRBV18; tentatively, D is TRBD1 (6 bases). Trimming removed 4 bases from V and 4 bases from J, with 16 bases in between. Looked up from germline, CDR1 is KGHSH and CDR2 is LQKENI. CDR3 length: 15 amino acids. CDR3 region: CASSLQTGTRETQYF. The sequenced CDR3 bases are TGTGCCAGCTCACTCCAGACAGGTACGAGAGAGACC.

Notes on this clone: Read coverage stops 3 residues before the CDR3 terminus; the germline J gene supplies the remainder. The rearrangement links TRBV29-1 to TRBJ1-1; D unresolved. Trimming removed 7 bases from V and 0 bases from J, with 3 bases in between. The CDR3 sequence is 10 residues long. Germline V gene sequence: CDR1 SQVTM, CDR2 ANQGSEA. The CDR3 DNA, read in part, is TGCAGCGCTTTGAACACTGAA. It is translated as CSALNTE. The full CDR3 sequence reads CSALNTEAFF.

A note on this clone: The CDR3 end is not reached by the read, which stops 3 residues before it; the germline J gene fills it in. The chain links TRBV4-1 to TRBJ1-3; 7 nucleotides line up with TRBD1. From germline, CDR1 is MGHRA and CDR2 YSYEKL. This CDR3 has 15 amino acids. The V and J ends lost 0 bases and 2 bases, in that order; junction bases with no gene match: 1. CDR3 bases read: TGCGCCAGCAGCCAAGAGCAGGGGGCTGGAAACACC. Residues: CASSQEQGAGNT. The full CDR3 reads CASSQEQGAGNTIYF.

A word on this clone: With the read ending 3 residues before the CDR3 end, the germline J gene is used to fill in that end. This chain links TRBV18 with TRBJ1-5, with D possibly matching TRBD1 (5 bases). This CDR3 is 15 amino acids long. Between the trimmed V and J ends, which lost 2 bases and 6 bases, there was a span of 14 bases. Germline CDR1 and CDR2: KGHSH and LQKENI. CDR3 DNA, as far as it was read: TGTGCCAGCTCACCAAGCCGGGGGGTAAGTCAGCCC. Amino acids: CASSPSRGVSQP. The CDR3 in full is CASSPSRGVSQPQHF.

Remarks on this clone: The read halts 3 residues ahead of the CDR3 end, with the missing end drawn from the germline J gene. The rearrangement uses TRBV19 and TRBJ2-3, with 7 bases lining up with TRBD2. The length of the CDR3 is 14 residues. Germline V gene lookup returns CDR1 LNHDA and CDR2 SQIVND (reference sequence). V dropped 11 bases and J dropped 2; count of bases not matched to a gene: 10. CDR3 residues: CASKGEGNTDTQYF. Partial CDR3 DNA: TGTGCCTCCAAAGGGGAGGGGAACACAGATACG.

As to this clone: The CDR3 end falls 3 residues outside the read, so it is completed with the germline J gene. This sequence joins TRBV5-5 and TRBJ2-1; the match to TRBD1 covers 9 bases. This CDR3 spans 15 amino acids. From germline, CDR1 is SGHKS and CDR2 YYEKEE (reference sequence). V gave up 6 bases and J gave up 9 bases; unmatched junction bases: 13. CDR3 sequence: CASTSPGTGSTEQFF. CDR3 DNA (partial): TGTGCCAGCACCAGCCCCGGGACAGGGTCGACTGAG.

This CDR3 is CASSLLGLNYGYTF. The CDR3 DNA, read in part, is TGCGCCAGCAGCTTGTTGGGACTTAACTATGGC. The gene calls are TRBV5-1 and TRBJ1-2, with D possibly TRBD1 on 5 matching bases. The read is 3 residues too short to cover the CDR3 end, so that end is filled in from the germline J gene. Trimming took 1 base from V and 1 from J, leaving 8 bases between them. CDR3 size: 14 residues. The V gene's germline CDR1 is SGHRS and CDR2 YFSETQ.

CDR3 residues: CASSILDRDPGELFF. CDR3 DNA, as far as it was read: TGTGCCAGTAGTATACTGGACAGAGATCCCGGGGAG. The rearrangement joins TRBV19 to TRBJ2-2; TRBD1 might be the D (6 bases). Read sequence stops 3 residues before the CDR3 end, and the germline J gene provides the missing end. CDR1 and CDR2 (germline): LNHDA, SQIVND (reference sequence). V lost 2 bases and J lost 6, with 13 bases in between. The CDR3 consists of 15 residues.

A remark on this clone: The read finishes 3 residues shy of the CDR3 end, and the germline J gene is used to complete it. The genes are TRBV11-2 and TRBJ1-2, with D perhaps matching TRBD1 (5 bases). CDR1 SGHAT and CDR2 FQNNGV come from the germline V gene. This CDR3 has 13 amino acids. CDR3 loop: CASSLVGEGGYTF. The covered CDR3 bases are TGTGCCAGCAGCTTAGTAGGGGAAGGCGGC.

A word on this clone: Read data end 3 residues before the CDR3 end; the end is taken from the germline J gene. V is TRBV5-1 and J is TRBJ2-3; TRBD1 might be the D (6 bases). V was trimmed by 1 base and J by 1 base, leaving 7 bases between them. The germline gives CDR1 SGHRS, CDR2 YFSETQ. The CDR3 extends over 14 amino acids. The chain's CDR3 is CASSLNRGTDTQYF. CDR3 bases read: TGCGCCAGCAGCTTGAACAGGGGCACAGATACG. Full variable domain (outside the CDR3, taken from reference TRBV5-1 and TRBJ2-3): KAGVTQTPRYLIKTRGQQVTLSCSPISGHRSVSWYQQTPGQGLQFLFEYFSETQRNKGNFPGRFSGRQFSNSRSEMNVSTLELGDSALYLCASSLNRGTDTQYFGPGTRLTVL.

Notes on this clone: Read data end 3 residues before the CDR3 end; the end is taken from the germline J gene. The genes are TRBV18 and TRBJ2-2; possible D gene TRBD1, 6 bases. The CDR3 covers 16 residues. Trimming removed 3 bases at V and 0 bases at J, with 11 bases between. Per germline, CDR1 KGHSH and CDR2 LQKENI. The CDR3 bases that were read are TGTGCCAGCTCACCTAGGGACAATTCGAACACCGGGGAG. This translates into CASSPRDNSNTGE. The entire CDR3 is CASSPRDNSNTGELFF.

Concerning this clone: With the read ending 3 residues before the CDR3 end, the germline J gene is used to fill in that end. The chain uses TRBV5-1 and TRBJ1-4; 7 bases are a match to TRBD1. CDR1 SGHRS and CDR2 YFSETQ come from the germline V gene. The V and J ends lost 4 bases and 4 bases, in that order; junction bases with no gene match: 4. This CDR3 comprises 14 residues. The CDR3 DNA, read in part, is TGCGCCAGCAGCGTGACAGGGATTAATGAAAAA. This codes for CASSVTGINEK. The CDR3, in full, reads CASSVTGINEKLFF.

Details on this clone: The CDR3 extends 3 residues past the end of the read, so its final part is completed from the germline J gene. V and J are TRBV12-3 or TRBV12-4 and TRBJ2-3; D is ambiguous. V was shortened by 3 bases and J by 4 bases, with 14 bases between the two germline ends. CDR3 length: 15 amino acids. CDR3 sequence reads: CASSFFGRRADTQYF. The sequenced part of the CDR3 DNA is TGTGCCAGCAGTTTTTTTGGCAGGCGAGCAGATACG.